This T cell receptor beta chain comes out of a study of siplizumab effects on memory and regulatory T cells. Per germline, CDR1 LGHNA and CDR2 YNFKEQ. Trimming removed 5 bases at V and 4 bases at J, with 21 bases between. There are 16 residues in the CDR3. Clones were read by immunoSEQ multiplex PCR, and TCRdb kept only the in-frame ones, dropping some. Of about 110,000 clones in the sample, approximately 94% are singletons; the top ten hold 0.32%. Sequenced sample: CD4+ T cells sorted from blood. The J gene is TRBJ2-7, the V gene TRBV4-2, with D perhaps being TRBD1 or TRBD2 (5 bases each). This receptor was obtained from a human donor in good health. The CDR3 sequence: CASSKTGLALEYEQYF. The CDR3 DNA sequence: TGTGCCAGCAGCAAAACGGGGCTAGCCCTCGAATACGAGCAGTACTTC.